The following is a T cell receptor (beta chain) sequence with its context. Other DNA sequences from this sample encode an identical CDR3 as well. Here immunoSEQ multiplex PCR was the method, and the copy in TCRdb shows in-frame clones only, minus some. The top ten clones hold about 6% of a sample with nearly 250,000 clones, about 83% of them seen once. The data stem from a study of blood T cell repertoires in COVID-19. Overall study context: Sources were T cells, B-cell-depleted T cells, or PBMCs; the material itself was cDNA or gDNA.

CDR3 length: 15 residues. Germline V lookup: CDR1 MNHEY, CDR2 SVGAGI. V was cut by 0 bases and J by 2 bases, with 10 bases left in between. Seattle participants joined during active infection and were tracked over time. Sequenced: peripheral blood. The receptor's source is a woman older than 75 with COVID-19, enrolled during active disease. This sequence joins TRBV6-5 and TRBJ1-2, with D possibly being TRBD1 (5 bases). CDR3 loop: CASSYSVTGNYGYTF. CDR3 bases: TGTGCCAGCAGTTACTCGGTCACAGGAAACTATGGCTACACCTTC.